This entry is about one T cell receptor (beta chain). This clonotype has at least ten counts. Its antigen has not been determined. No base-level quality is on record; no much larger clone is a single base apart. These data come from a study of CD8 T cells in ankylosing spondylitis listed by TCRdb under 2017. Notes on the research overall: To find TCR variants linked to disease, the study profiled T cell receptor beta repertoires in ankylosing spondylitis patients and healthy donors. The whole study cohort included about a hundred healthy donors and 20 to 30 ankylosing spondylitis patients. Peripheral blood samples were taken, and synovial fluid was additionally collected from ankylosing spondylitis patients. What the study reported, not specific to this receptor: Blood from ankylosing spondylitis patients appeared to be characterized by a TCR beta motif made up of several highly homologous amino acid variants. Some motif variants had previously been reported in the synovial fluid and blood of reactive arthritis patients, which suggests shared mechanisms of disease initiation. The disease-linked clones were reported as significantly enriched in matched synovial fluid samples from ankylosing spondylitis patients. A CD8+ phenotype was shown by the disease-linked clones, which were found at relatively low frequencies in peripheral blood.

Data came from an Illumina HiSeq 2500. Quantitative 5'-RACE with molecular barcodes was used to prepare TCR beta libraries. Processing in the source paper ran as follows. Disease-linked TCR variants were identified with a new computational method built on a probabilistic model of VDJ rearrangement. TCRdb reran the public reads through fastp at Q25 and MiXCR, keeping productive beta chains. When rows share a CDR3 protein, they turn into one entry using the most common DNA and genes. None of the V and J calls come from the authors' own analysis; TCRdb made them. For this sample the table gives roughly 130,000 distinct CDR3 sequences, of which roughly an eighth were detected only once. The top ten hold roughly 3% of the sample. In the germline V gene, CDR1 corresponds to SGHRS and CDR2 to YFSETQ. Trimming takes 6 bases off V and 4 bases off J; junction bases not matched to a gene: 10. From its cysteine to its phenylalanine, the CDR3 spans 16 amino acids. The entry retains the CDR3 DNA only, 48 bases that are in frame from base 1.

This clonotype was obtained from a female donor with ankylosing spondylitis or in good health (not recorded which). The rearranged segments are TRBV5-1 and TRBJ2-3; 11 central bases correspond to TRBD2. The specimen was blood, either unsorted or a sorted T cell fraction (not recorded which). The CDR3: CASTPGTSGFADTQYF. The DNA is TGCGCCAGCACCCCCGGGACTAGCGGCTTTGCAGATACGCAGTATTTT.